The clone carrying this T cell receptor beta chain was seen a single time. The data originate from a study of CD8 T cells in Susac syndrome. CDR3 length equals 15 residues. Trimming cost V 7 bases and J 8 bases, with 26 bases left between them. Germline lookup yields CDR1 SQVTM and CDR2 ANQGSEA. Random hexamers were used to reverse transcribe about 0.45 to 1 ug of RNA. In TCRdb, the immunoSEQ multiplex PCR reads were re-called with MiXCR into one record per CDR3 protein. Among under 350,000 distinct CDR3 sequences, 92% were seen once, and the ten largest hold roughly 0.064%. This chain uses TRBV29-1 with TRBJ1-2; the D is unclear. Sequencing was performed on CD4+ T cells from PBMCs. This sequence was found in a human donor with multiple sclerosis. CDR3: CSAQSGRGGLRGYTF. The DNA for the CDR3 is TGCAGCGCCCAATCGGGCCGAGGCGGGCTTAGGGGCTACACCTTC.